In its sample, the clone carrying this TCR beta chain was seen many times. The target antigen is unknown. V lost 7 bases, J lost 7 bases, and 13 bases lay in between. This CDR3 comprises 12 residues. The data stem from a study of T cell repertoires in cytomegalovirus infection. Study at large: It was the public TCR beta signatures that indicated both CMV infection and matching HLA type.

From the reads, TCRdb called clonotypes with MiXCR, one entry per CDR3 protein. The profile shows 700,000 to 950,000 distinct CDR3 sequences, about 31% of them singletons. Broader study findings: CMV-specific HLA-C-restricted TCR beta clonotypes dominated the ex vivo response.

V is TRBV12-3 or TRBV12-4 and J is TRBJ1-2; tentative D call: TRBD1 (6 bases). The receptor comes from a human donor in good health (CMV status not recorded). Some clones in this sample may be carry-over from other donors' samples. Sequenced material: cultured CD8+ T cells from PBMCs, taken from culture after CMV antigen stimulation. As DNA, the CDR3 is TGTGCCAGCAACCTAGGGGGTCTTGGCTACACCTTC. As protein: CASNLGGLGYTF.